This paragraph covers one TCR beta chain sequence. V lost 2 bases to trimming and J lost 4 bases, with 5 bases between them. Germline assignment: CDR1 KGHSH and CDR2 LQKENI. The CDR3 has 13 amino acids. The sample originates from a study of shared clonotypes between healthy human individuals. Sequencing used immunoSEQ multiplex PCR; TCRdb keeps in-frame clones, though not all of them. The sample has 1.4 million or so clones, approximately 98.5% seen once. The chain couples TRBV18 to TRBJ2-2; D uncertain. The sequencing input was naive CD4+ T cells sorted from blood. The sample's subset: CD45RA+ positively selected. This receptor was obtained from a young man in good health. CDR3 region: CASSPDPTGELFF. DNA of the CDR3: TGTGCCAGCTCACCAGACCCCACCGGGGAGCTGTTTTTT.